The subject of this entry is one TCR beta chain. CDR3 length: 13 amino acids. The V end lost 1 base, the J end lost 7 bases, and 7 bases lay between the germline ends. Germline loops: CDR1 SGHTA, CDR2 FQGNSA. Recovered Cohort 3 donors showed two negative PCRs, clearance, or symptom resolution. This sample was included in a study of blood T cell repertoires in COVID-19. Study-level information: Whether acute or convalescent, the COVID-19 samples came from the United States, Italy and Spain. Nucleic acid was either cDNA or gDNA, and it came from T cells, B-cell-depleted T cells, or PBMCs.

Method: immunoSEQ multiplex PCR; TCRdb's copy keeps in-frame clones and lacks some. Of about 160,000 clones listed, 80% are singletons. This TCR was recovered from a woman aged 60-70 years who had recovered from COVID-19. This chain joins TRBV7-2 and TRBJ2-2, with D perhaps TRBD1 (5 bases). The source material was PBMCs or T cells enriched from blood (not recorded which). The CDR3 here is CASSLGGIGELFF. The CDR3 DNA is TGTGCCAGCAGCTTAGGGGGCATCGGGGAGCTGTTTTTT. Based on the CDR3 plus reference TRBV7-2 and TRBJ2-2, the full variable domain is GAGVSQSPSNKVTEKGKDVELRCDPISGHTALYWYRQSLGQGLEFLIYFQGNSAPDKSGLPSDRFSAERTGGSVSTLTIQRTQQEDSAVYLCASSLGGIGELFFGEGSRLTVL.